The clone carrying this T cell receptor (beta chain) has only a few counts. The CDR3 length is 15 residues. Germline V gene sequence: CDR1 SGHVS, CDR2 FQNEAQ. Trimming removed 2 bases at V and 1 base at J, with 8 bases between. This sample was taken from a study of identical twins. A template switching step contributed a universal primer site, while unique molecular identifiers were present in the cDNA. TCRdb itself ran the 5' RACE reads through MiXCR, one entry per CDR3 protein. The table shows around 960,000 distinct CDR3 sequences, with around 12% occurring only once. The same specimen was also included in a second study, on yellow fever vaccine responses in identical twins.

The rearrangement uses TRBV7-8 and TRBJ1-4, with unresolved D. The source material was PBMCs. This TCR derives from a woman aged 18 to 35 in good health. The DNA of the CDR3 is TGTGCCAGCAGCTTAAGTCGGTTAACTAATGAAAAACTGTTTTTT. This gives the protein CASSLSRLTNEKLFF.